Below are 9 T cell receptor beta chains sequenced from a single sample in a study of blood T cells in healthy people across ages. It was with a sample-barcoded 5' primer and a J-beta primer mix that a second PCR of about 6 to 12 cycles was run. TCRdb used MiXCR to reprocess the 5' RACE reads, holding one entry per CDR3 protein. Among 1.5 million to 2 million distinct CDR3 sequences, 28% were seen once, and the ten largest hold 7.7%. The sample consisted of blood. These receptors were collected from a woman aged 25 to 45 in good health.

This chain connects TRBV30 to TRBJ1-5; 7 bases map to TRBD1. Per the germline V gene, CDR1 is GTSNPN and CDR2 is SVGIG (reference sequence). V gave up 3 bases and J gave up 0 bases; unmatched junction bases: 5. The CDR3 runs 15 residues. Here the CDR3 reads CAWSRGTDSNQPQHF. The CDR3 DNA follows: TGTGCCTGGAGCAGGGGGACAGATAGCAATCAGCCCCAGCATTTT.

The V and J genes are TRBV28 and TRBJ2-5, with 14 positions matching TRBD2. Per the germline V gene, CDR1 is MDHEN and CDR2 is SYDVKM. The V gene end was trimmed by 6 bases and the J gene end by 4 bases; junction bases not matched to a gene: 10. The CDR3 runs to 17 residues. For the CDR3, the DNA is TGTGCCAGCAGCGGGGGGACTAGCGGGAGAGTGGCAGAGACCCAGTACTTC. Protein: CASSGGTSGRVAETQYF.

This clonotype was seen a few times. The chain is built from TRBV5-1 and TRBJ2-3; TRBD1 might be the D (6 bases). Trimming shortened V by 4 bases and J by 3 bases, and 12 bases separated the two germline ends. This CDR3 region has 14 residues. CDR1 is SGHRS and CDR2 is YFSETQ in the germline V gene. CDR3 DNA: TGCGCCAGCAGCGTGGACAGTCATACAGATACGCAGTATTTT. Protein product: CASSVDSHTDTQYF.

This clonotype was detected only a few times. This rearrangement joins TRBV5-6 to TRBJ2-7; the match to TRBD2 covers 7 bases. V was clipped by 0 bases and J by 1 base; unmatched bases: 10. Germline V gene data show CDR1 as SGHDT and CDR2 as YYEEEE. The length of the CDR3 is 17 residues. CDR3 sequence (DNA): TGTGCCAGCAGCTTGGGAAGCGGGGACCCCCTATCCTACGAGCAGTACTTC. It specifies CASSLGSGDPLSYEQYF.

About this clonotype: Compared with germline, one end of the junction differs, possibly owing to a read error. J is TRBJ2-2 and V is TRBV12-3 or TRBV12-4; 7 nucleotides match TRBD2. This CDR3 region has 14 residues. The CDR3 DNA reads as TGTGCCAGCAGGTGGGGGGGGAACGCCGGGGAGCTGTTTTTT. Translating it yields CASRWGGNAGELFF.

This clonotype was detected a few times. The chain employs TRBV12-3 or TRBV12-4 and TRBJ1-4; 8 bases match TRBD1. The CDR3 spans 15 residues. Germline trimming cut 7 bases from V and 8 bases from J; bases unmatched to any gene: 12. This CDR3 reads CASTTYRGSREKLFF. The CDR3 nucleotides read TGTGCCAGCACGACGTACAGGGGGTCTCGGGAAAAACTGTTTTTT.

The sample holds many counts of this clonotype. CDR3 amino acids: CASSYGLWQEASETQYF. The CDR3 DNA reads as TGTGCCAGCAGCTATGGGCTGTGGCAGGAGGCATCTGAGACCCAGTACTTC. The chain recombines TRBV7-2 with TRBJ2-5; a weak D match, TRBD2 (5 bases). Looked up from germline, CDR1 is SGHTA and CDR2 is FQGNSA. Trimming removed 4 bases at V and 5 bases at J, with 23 bases between. The CDR3 totals 17 residues.

This clonotype appeared many times. The junction does not match germline at one end; this may be a read error. This sequence joins TRBV20-1 and TRBJ1-5; TRBD1 might be the D (6 bases). The CDR3 spans 14 residues. Germline CDR1 and CDR2: DFQATT and SNEGSKA (reference sequence). The CDR3 nucleotides are TGCAGTGCGAGAGGGGGTTATGGCAATCAGCCCCAGCATTTT. It yields the protein CSARGGYGNQPQHF.

The chain uses TRBV3-1 and TRBJ2-3; 8 bases fit TRBD2. V lost 7 bases, J lost 0 bases, and 9 bases stayed unmatched. Germline-derived CDR1 and CDR2 are LGHDT and YNNKEL (reference sequence). The CDR3 consists of 16 residues. CDR3 residues: CASTREPGGSTDTQYF. In nucleotides, the CDR3 is TGTGCCAGCACCCGAGAACCGGGGGGGAGCACAGATACGCAGTATTTT.